Below, one TCR beta chain is given with its context. TCRdb's copy holds only in-frame clones and misses some; the assay was immunoSEQ multiplex PCR. The sample lists about 50,000 clones; 60% to 85% were seen once. These data are taken from a study of blood T cell repertoires in COVID-19. V lost 5 bases to trimming and J lost 2 bases; unmatched junction nucleotides: 7. The CDR3 is 16 amino acids. Germline assignment: CDR1 SGHRS and CDR2 YFSETQ. Sequenced: peripheral blood. This clonotype was obtained from a man aged 45-65 years with active or convalescent COVID-19. The chain couples TRBV5-1 to TRBJ2-3; 11 nucleotides agree with TRBD2. Here the CDR3 reads CASSRTSGGPTDTQYF. The CDR3 DNA reads TGCGCCAGCAGTCGTACTAGCGGGGGACCCACAGATACGCAGTATTTT.